There are a few counts of the clone carrying this TCR beta chain. What it binds is not known. This specimen comes from a study of T-cell memory formation after mild COVID-19. Study-level background: Largely donor-specific TCR clusters were found. Study outcomes and limitations: Clones that got smaller from day 15 to 85 had even CD4/CD8, while clones growing later tipped toward CD4+.

Germline CDR1 is LGHNA and CDR2 is YNFKEQ. The CDR3 covers 13 residues. The germline V and J ends were trimmed by 3 bases and 2 bases, with 7 bases remaining between them. One entry per CDR3 protein, called by TCRdb with MiXCR from the 5' RACE reads. The data show fewer than 450,000 distinct CDR3 sequences, 21% seen once. Sequencing was carried out using PBMCs or a T cell subset sorted from them (not recorded which). This chain connects TRBV4-2 to TRBJ1-1; D ambiguous. The sequence was obtained from an adult woman who had mild COVID-19 (a few samples of this study predate the infection). Cell type and time point are not known. The CDR3 sequence is CASSQNINTEAFF. CDR3 sequence (DNA): TGTGCCAGCAGCCAGAACATAAACACTGAAGCTTTCTTT.